The clone carrying this T cell receptor (beta chain) appeared many times. CDR3 regions were amplified by Arm-PCR using iRepertoire HTBI primers to build TCR beta libraries. TCRdb processed the multiplex PCR reads anew with MiXCR; each CDR3 protein has one entry. The sample has about 430,000 distinct CDR3 sequences; 21% are singletons. These data originate in a study of regulatory T cells in long-lasting Graves disease. CDR1 and CDR2 (germline): MDHEN, SYDVKM. The CDR3 sequence is 16 residues long. Trimming at V came to 4 bases and at J to 2 bases, leaving 4 bases not matched to a gene. This sample's time point: persistent/refractory GD, antithyroid drugs over 5 years with positive TRAb. There was RNA extracted from PBMCs, and the TCR library was made from it. Graves' disease diagnosis relied on American Thyroid Association guidelines.

The TCR comes from a female donor with Graves disease. Sequenced here: peripheral blood mononuclear cells (PBMCs), sampled when the disease was refractory, from a patient treated with antithyroid drugs. The J gene is TRBJ2-2, the V gene TRBV28; 10 positions agree with TRBD1. CDR3 region: CASSSRDRGNTGELFF. The CDR3 coding sequence is TGTGCCAGCAGTTCCCGGGACAGGGGTAACACCGGGGAGCTGTTTTTT.